Shown below are 2 T cell receptor beta chains from a single sample sequenced in a study of beta chain features in type 1 diabetes (dated by TCRdb to the late 2010s). Library generation was performed with the immunoSEQ multiplex PCR assay. All of the isolated RNA was reverse transcribed with the High Capacity cDNA Reverse Transcription Kit, so expressed TCRB transcripts were sequenced. TCRdb's version of the immuneACCESS table is confined to in-frame rearrangements and falls short of the full clone set. An unresolved V gene accounts for under half of the shortfall where checked; the remainder is of unknown origin. The sample table lists some 360,000 clones, around 19% of them with a count of one. The top ten hold around 0.04% of the sample. Material for sequencing was naive CD4+ T cells from blood. According to the study, the label for this sample's cell subset or site signals: true naive CD4+ T cells. The receptors were sampled from a woman aged 18-35 years in good health.

Points on this clone: Different DNA sequences within this sample yield the same CDR3. The chain is built from TRBV30 and TRBJ1-2; unclear D gene. The V end was cut by 1 base, the J end by 2 bases, with 5 bases between. This CDR3 contains 12 residues. Germline CDR1 and CDR2: GTSNPN and SVGIG (reference sequence). CDR3 nucleotide sequence: TGTGCCTGGAGTGCGGGGAACTATGGCTACACCTTC. It yields the protein CAWSAGNYGYTF.

The J gene is TRBJ1-2, the V gene TRBV7-9; TRBD1 agrees at 8 bases. V lost 1 base and J lost 10; bases outside the gene matches: 14. The length of the CDR3 is 16 residues. Germline values: CDR1 SEHNR, CDR2 FQNEAQ (reference sequence). The CDR3 region is CASSLGAGGAIRPYTF. Here the CDR3 DNA reads TGTGCCAGCAGCTTAGGGGCAGGGGGCGCGATTCGGCCCTACACCTTC.